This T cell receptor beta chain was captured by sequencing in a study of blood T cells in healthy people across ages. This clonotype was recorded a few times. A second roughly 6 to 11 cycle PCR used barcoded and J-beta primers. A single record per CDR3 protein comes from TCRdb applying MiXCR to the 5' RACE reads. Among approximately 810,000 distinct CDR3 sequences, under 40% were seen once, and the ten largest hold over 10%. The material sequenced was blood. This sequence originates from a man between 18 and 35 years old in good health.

The CDR3 loop reads CSARDGDEQFF. The CDR3 bases are TGCAGTGCTAGAGATGGGGATGAGCAGTTCTTC. The J gene is TRBJ2-1, the V gene TRBV20-1; no clear D gene. The CDR3 runs 11 residues. The V end lost 0 bases, the J end lost 8 bases, and 5 bases lay between the germline ends. Germline-derived CDR1 and CDR2 are DFQATT and SNEGSKA (reference sequence).